This TCR beta chain was retrieved from a study of T-cell reconstitution after alpha-beta-depleted transplantation in children listed by TCRdb under 2016. About the study as a whole: The study quantitatively tracked T-cell immune reconstitution after TCRalphabeta/CD19-depleted allogeneic hematopoietic cell transplantation in children using TCR repertoire profiling.

Its CDR3 holds 13 amino acids, cysteine through phenylalanine. The kept DNA is CDR3 alone, 39 bases in frame from the first base. Deletion took 2 bases off V and 1 base off J, with a span of 5 bases between the germline ends. Libraries were built with PCR. Sequenced on an Illumina HiSeq 2500. Molecular barcoding was employed in the preparation of TCR libraries, with unique molecular identifiers being used to normalize TCRbeta repertoire quantification. TCRdb applied fastp at Q25 and MiXCR to the public reads, then kept only in-frame beta chains. Entries are consolidated by CDR3 protein sequence, retaining the most common genes and DNA. This sample has hundreds of thousands of distinct CDR3 sequences in its table, and 13% of those were observed once. The ten most abundant clones make up around 4.5% of the sample. In this sample, this clonotype turned up many times. Its antigen remains unidentified. No quality values exist for individual bases; no much larger clone is one base distant.

Sequencing was performed on PBMCs, taken from the stem cell graft. This receptor was obtained from a human donor who donated a stem cell graft to a child with Fanconi anemia. The chain is encoded by TRBV12-3 or TRBV12-4 joined to TRBJ1-1; the D gene assignment is ambiguous. The CDR3 sequence is CASSLNTNTEAFF. The DNA sequence is TGTGCCAGCAGTTTAAACACGAACACTGAAGCTTTCTTT.